What follows is one T cell receptor (beta chain) and its context. As yet, its antigen is unknown. Assay: immunoSEQ multiplex PCR; the TCRdb copy retains only in-frame clones and omits some. The profile shows about 8,500 clones, 70% to 90% of them singletons. The CDR3 extends over 15 amino acids. Deletions cut 0 bases from V and 5 bases from J, with 11 bases between. From germline, CDR1 is LGHNT and CDR2 FRNRAP. This sample was included in a study of regulatory and conventional T cells in RAG deficiency. Broader study findings: In Omenn syndrome, Treg and Tconv repertoires overlapped >85%. Shannon entropy was markedly lower and Simpson indices higher in RAG-deficient patients than control T-cell subsets.

This sample was shared with a second study, whose subject was regulatory T cells. That study adds: Amplification used 52 TRBV primers and 13 TRBJ primers. Skewed V and J usage and few unique V-J pairs marked patient repertoires, most in Tregs.

V and J are TRBV12-5 and TRBJ1-5; tentatively, D is TRBD1 (6 bases). Sequencing was done on a sample of CD8+ T cells sorted from blood. The clonotype comes from a human donor in good health. CDR3: CASGLVEGDYQPQHF. The CDR3, as DNA: TGTGCTAGTGGTTTGGTAGAGGGGGACTATCAGCCCCAGCATTTT.